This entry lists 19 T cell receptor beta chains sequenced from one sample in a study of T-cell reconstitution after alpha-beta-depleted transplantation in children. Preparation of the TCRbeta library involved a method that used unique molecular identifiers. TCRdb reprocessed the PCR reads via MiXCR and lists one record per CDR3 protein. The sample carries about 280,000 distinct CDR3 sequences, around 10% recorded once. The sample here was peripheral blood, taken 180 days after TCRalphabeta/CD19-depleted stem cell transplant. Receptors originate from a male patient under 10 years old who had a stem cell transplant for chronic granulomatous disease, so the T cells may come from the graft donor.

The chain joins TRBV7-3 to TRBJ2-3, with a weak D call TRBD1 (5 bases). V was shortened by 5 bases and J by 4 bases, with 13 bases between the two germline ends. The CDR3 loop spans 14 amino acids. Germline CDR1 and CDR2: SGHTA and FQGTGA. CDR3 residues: CASSSFREADTQYF. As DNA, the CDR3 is TGTGCCAGCAGCAGCTTCAGGGAAGCAGATACGCAGTATTTT.

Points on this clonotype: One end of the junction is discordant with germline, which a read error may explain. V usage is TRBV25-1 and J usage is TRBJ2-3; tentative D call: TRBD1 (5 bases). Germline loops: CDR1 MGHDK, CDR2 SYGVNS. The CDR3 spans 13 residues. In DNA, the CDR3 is TGTGCCCGCAGTGTGACAGGCACAGATACGCAGTATTTT. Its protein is CARSVTGTDTQYF.

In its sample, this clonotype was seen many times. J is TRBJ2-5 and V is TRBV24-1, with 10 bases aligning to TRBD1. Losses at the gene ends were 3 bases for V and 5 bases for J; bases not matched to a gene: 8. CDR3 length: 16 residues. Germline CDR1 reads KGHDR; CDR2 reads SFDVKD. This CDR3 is CATSDLGRTGGETQYF. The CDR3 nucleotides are TGTGCCACCAGTGATCTCGGTAGGACAGGGGGGGAGACCCAGTACTTC.

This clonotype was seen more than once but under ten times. The CDR3 spells CAWSDREEYNEQFF. Here the CDR3 DNA reads TGTGCCTGGAGTGACCGGGAGGAATACAATGAGCAGTTCTTC. V is TRBV30 and J is TRBJ2-1, with TRBD2 matching 7 bases. This CDR3 spans 14 amino acids. Trimming at V came to 1 base and at J to 4 bases, leaving 4 bases not matched to a gene. CDR1 and CDR2 from the germline V gene are GTSNPN and SVGIG (reference sequence).

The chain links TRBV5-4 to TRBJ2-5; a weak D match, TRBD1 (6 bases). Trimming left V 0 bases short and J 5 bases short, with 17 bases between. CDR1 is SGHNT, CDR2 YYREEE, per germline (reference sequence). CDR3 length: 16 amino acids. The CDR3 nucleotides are TGTGCCAGCAGCTTGGCCTCACAGGGCGAAGGGGAGACCCAGTACTTC. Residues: CASSLASQGEGETQYF.

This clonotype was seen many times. The CDR3 coding sequence is TGTGCCAGCAGCGCTATACAGGGCTACGAGCAGTACTTC. It encodes CASSAIQGYEQYF. The V gene is TRBV12-3 or TRBV12-4, the J gene TRBJ2-7, with a tentative D call TRBD1 (6 bases). This CDR3 has 13 residues. V was trimmed by 6 bases and J by 3 bases, leaving 12 bases between them.

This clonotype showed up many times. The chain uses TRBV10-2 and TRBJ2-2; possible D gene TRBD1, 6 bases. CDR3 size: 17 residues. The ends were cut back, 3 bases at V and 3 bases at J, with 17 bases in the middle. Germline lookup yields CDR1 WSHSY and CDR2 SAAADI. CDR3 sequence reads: CASSDSGGAFYTGELFF. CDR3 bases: TGCGCCAGCAGTGATTCTGGGGGCGCATTCTACACCGGGGAGCTGTTTTTT.

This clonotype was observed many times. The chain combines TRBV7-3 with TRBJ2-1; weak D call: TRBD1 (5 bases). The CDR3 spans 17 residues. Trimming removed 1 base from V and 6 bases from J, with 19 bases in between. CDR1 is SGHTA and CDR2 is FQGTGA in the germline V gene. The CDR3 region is CASSLSSYWGQTNEQFF. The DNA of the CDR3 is TGTGCCAGCAGCTTAAGCTCCTATTGGGGCCAGACCAATGAGCAGTTCTTC.

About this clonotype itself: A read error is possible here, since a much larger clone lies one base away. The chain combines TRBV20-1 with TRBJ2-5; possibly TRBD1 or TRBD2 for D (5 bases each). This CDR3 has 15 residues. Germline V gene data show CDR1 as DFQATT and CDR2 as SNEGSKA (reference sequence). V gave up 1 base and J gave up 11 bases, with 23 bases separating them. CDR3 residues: CSARVHTRDEPKQYF. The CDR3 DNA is TGCAGTGCTAGAGTCCATACCCGGGACGAACCCAAGCAGTACTTC.

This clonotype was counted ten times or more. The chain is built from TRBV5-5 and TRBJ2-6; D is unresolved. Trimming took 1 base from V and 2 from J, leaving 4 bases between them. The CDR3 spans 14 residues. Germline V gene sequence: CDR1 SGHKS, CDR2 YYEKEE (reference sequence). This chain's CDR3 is CASSLLPGANVLTF. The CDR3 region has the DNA TGTGCCAGCAGCTTGCTCCCTGGGGCCAACGTCCTGACTTTC.

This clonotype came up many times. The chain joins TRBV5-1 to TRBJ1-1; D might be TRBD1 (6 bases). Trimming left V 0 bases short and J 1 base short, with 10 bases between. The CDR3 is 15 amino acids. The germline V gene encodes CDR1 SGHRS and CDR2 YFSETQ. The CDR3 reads CASSLVAGENTEAFF. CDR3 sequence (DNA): TGCGCCAGCAGCTTGGTCGCAGGGGAGAACACTGAAGCTTTCTTT.

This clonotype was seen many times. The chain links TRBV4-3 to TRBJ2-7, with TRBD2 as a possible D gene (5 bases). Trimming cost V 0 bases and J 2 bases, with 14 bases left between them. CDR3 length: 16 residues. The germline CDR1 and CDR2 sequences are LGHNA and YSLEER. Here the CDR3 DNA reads TGCGCCAGCAGCCAAGATATCCGGGGTCTTCCCTACGAGCAGTACTTC. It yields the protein CASSQDIRGLPYEQYF.

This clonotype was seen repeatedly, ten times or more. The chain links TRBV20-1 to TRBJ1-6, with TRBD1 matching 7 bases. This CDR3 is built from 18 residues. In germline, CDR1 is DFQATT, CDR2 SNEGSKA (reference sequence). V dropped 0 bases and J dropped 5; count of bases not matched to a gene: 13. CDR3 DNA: TGCAGTGCTAGAGATCGGGCAGGGGGATTAAAAGATAATTCACCCCTCCACTTT. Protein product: CSARDRAGGLKDNSPLHF.

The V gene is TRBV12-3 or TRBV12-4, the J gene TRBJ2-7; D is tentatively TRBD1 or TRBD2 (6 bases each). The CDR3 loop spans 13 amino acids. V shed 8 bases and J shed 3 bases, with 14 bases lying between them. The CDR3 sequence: CASQSEGGYEQYF. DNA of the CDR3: TGTGCCAGCCAATCTGAGGGGGGCTACGAGCAGTACTTC.

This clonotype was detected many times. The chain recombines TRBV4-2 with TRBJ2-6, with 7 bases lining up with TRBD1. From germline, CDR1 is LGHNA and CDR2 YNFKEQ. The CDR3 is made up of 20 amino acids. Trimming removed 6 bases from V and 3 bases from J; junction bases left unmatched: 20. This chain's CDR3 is CASSSTWDRLFLGGANVLTF. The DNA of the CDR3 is TGTGCCAGCAGTTCTACTTGGGACAGACTTTTTTTGGGTGGGGCCAACGTCCTGACTTTC.

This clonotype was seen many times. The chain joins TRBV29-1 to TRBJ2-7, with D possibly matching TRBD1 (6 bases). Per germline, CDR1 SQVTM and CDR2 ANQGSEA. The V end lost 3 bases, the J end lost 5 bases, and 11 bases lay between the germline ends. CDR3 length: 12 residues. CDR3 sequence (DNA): TGCAGCGTTGATGGGGGCTTGGACGAGCAGTACTTC. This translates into CSVDGGLDEQYF.

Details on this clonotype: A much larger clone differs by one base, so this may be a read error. This CDR3 is CSVQTDSSYNEQFF. The DNA for the CDR3 is TGCAGCGTCCAGACGGACTCCTCCTACAATGAGCAGTTCTTC. V gene TRBV29-1 combines with J gene TRBJ2-1; weak D call: TRBD2 (5 bases). The CDR3 totals 14 residues. The germline gives CDR1 SQVTM, CDR2 ANQGSEA. Trimming removed 6 bases from V and 0 bases from J, with 12 bases in between.

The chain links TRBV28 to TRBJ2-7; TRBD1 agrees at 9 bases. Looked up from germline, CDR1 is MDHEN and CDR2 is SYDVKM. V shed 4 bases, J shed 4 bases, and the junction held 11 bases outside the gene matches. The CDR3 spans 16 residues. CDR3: CASSSPWGTGRYEQYF. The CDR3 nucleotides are TGTGCCAGCAGTTCCCCATGGGGGACAGGGAGGTACGAGCAGTACTTC.

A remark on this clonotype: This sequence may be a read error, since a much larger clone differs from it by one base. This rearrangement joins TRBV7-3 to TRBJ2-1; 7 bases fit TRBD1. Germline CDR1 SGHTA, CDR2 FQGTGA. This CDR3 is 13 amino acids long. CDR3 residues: CASSVTGNNGQFF. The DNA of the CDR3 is TGTGCCAGCAGCGTGACAGGGAATAATGGGCAGTTCTTC.